The T cell receptor (beta chain) under discussion was sequenced for a study of cytomegalovirus exposure and HLA in healthy donors. Germline V gene sequence: CDR1 SGHAT, CDR2 FQNNGV. The CDR3 runs to 15 residues. Trimming removed 3 bases at V and 0 bases at J, with 9 bases between. PCR employed 60 Vbeta and 13 Jbeta primers. The table came from immunoSEQ multiplex PCR; TCRdb's copy has only in-frame clones and leaves some out. The sample consists of about 190,000 clones, roughly 80% of them appearing once. This receptor was obtained from a young woman in good health and CMV-seronegative. Sequencing used PBMCs. The rearrangement links TRBV11-2 to TRBJ1-3; D gene unclear. The CDR3 nucleotides read TGTGCCAGCAGCTTCAGATCCCTCTCTGGAAACACCATATATTTT. Translating it yields CASSFRSLSGNTIYF.